The present TCR beta chain was sequenced within a study of T cells in Graves' hyperthyroidism and ophthalmopathy. There are a few counts of this clonotype. What it binds is not known. General study points: From stable hyperthyroidism, ophthalmopathy was separated by a 13 V-J model.

TCR beta CDR3 regions were amplified from RNA transcripts. The HTBI set primed first-round TCR CDR3 RT-PCR. TCRdb processed the multiplex PCR reads anew with MiXCR; each CDR3 protein has one entry. The table includes 300,000 or so distinct CDR3 sequences, about 21% detected once. Trimming took 7 bases from V and 7 from J, leaving 17 bases between them. This CDR3 has 14 residues. The germline V gene encodes CDR1 SEHNR and CDR2 FQNEAQ (reference sequence). The chain employs TRBV7-9 and TRBJ2-1; possible D gene TRBD2, 5 bases. The sequence derives from a woman aged 45-59 years with Graves' hyperthyroidism. Sequencing was performed on blood. CDR3 amino acids: CASTSLGGPNEQFF. The CDR3 DNA reads TGTGCCAGCACCTCTTTGGGCGGGCCAAATGAGCAGTTCTTC. Together with reference TRBV7-9 and TRBJ2-1, the CDR3 gives the full variable domain: DTGVSQNPRHKITKRGQNVTFRCDPISEHNRLYWYRQTLGQGPEFLTYFQNEAQLEKSRLLSDRFSAERPKGSFSTLEIQRTEQGDSAMYLCASTSLGGPNEQFFGPGTRLTVL.